This T cell receptor (beta chain) was profiled in a study of blood T cell repertoires in COVID-19. Study-wide background: The United States, Italy and Spain supplied acute and convalescent COVID-19 samples. The analysed material was cDNA or gDNA that came from T cells, B-cell-depleted T cells, or PBMCs.

CDR3 size: 16 residues. The V gene end was trimmed by 1 base and the J gene end by 2 bases; junction bases not matched to a gene: 3. Germline V gives CDR1 SEHNR, CDR2 FQNEAQ (reference sequence). As handled by the study authors: Reference gene primer amplification yielded estimated nucleated cell counts. Assay: immunoSEQ multiplex PCR; the TCRdb copy retains only in-frame clones and omits some. V and J calls and clone size come straight from that table; D and trimming were deduced from the DNA. The data hold about 380,000 clones, with about 80% observed a single time. The V gene is TRBV7-9, the J gene TRBJ2-3; 10 bases are shared with TRBD2. The sample was peripheral blood. The sequence came from a human donor with acute or convalescent COVID-19. The donor label of this sample is uncertain. The CDR3 loop reads CASSLEGLAATDTQYF. The CDR3 nucleotides read TGTGCCAGCAGCTTAGAAGGACTAGCGGCCACAGATACGCAGTATTTT.